This paragraph reports one T cell receptor beta chain. Its cognate antigen is unknown. The sample belongs to a study of CD8 T cells in ankylosing spondylitis. This CDR3 spans 13 amino acids. The germline gives CDR1 SQVTM, CDR2 ANQGSEA. Findings of the study overall: What appeared characteristic of ankylosing spondylitis blood was a TCR beta motif of fewer than ten highly homologous variants. Disease-linked clones were found to be CD8+ and relatively rare in peripheral blood. Earlier work had already found some motif variants in reactive arthritis synovial fluid and blood.

Quantitative 5'-RACE with molecular barcodes generated TCR beta libraries. TCRdb called the 5' RACE reads again in MiXCR, with one record for every CDR3 protein. The sample records over 110,000 distinct CDR3 sequences, 8% to 9% being singletons. The rearrangement joins TRBV29-1 to TRBJ2-2; 7 nucleotides match TRBD1. This TCR derives from a male donor with ankylosing spondylitis. The source material was synovial fluid, either unsorted or a sorted T cell fraction (not recorded which). CDR3 sequence: CSYRDSYTGELFF. As DNA, the CDR3 is TGCAGTTATAGGGACAGTTACACCGGGGAGCTGTTTTTT.